Following are 27 T cell receptor beta chains from one sample sequenced in a study of identical twins. TCRdb redid the calling of the 5' RACE reads with MiXCR, one entry per CDR3 protein. The sample has 1.5 million or so distinct CDR3 sequences; 32% are singletons. What was sequenced was cord blood. The receptors here all came from a newborn girl in good health.

The rearrangement joins TRBV28 to TRBJ2-7; 8 bases are a match to TRBD1. The CDR3 loop spans 13 amino acids. CDR1 MDHEN and CDR2 SYDVKM come from the germline V gene. V shed 9 bases, J shed 0 bases, and the junction held 4 bases outside the gene matches. CDR3 nucleotide sequence: TGTGCCAGTGGACAGGGTAACTCCTACGAGCAGTACTTC. It encodes CASGQGNSYEQYF.

The V call is TRBV3-1, the J call TRBJ1-6; 8 bases fit TRBD1. CDR1 is LGHDT, CDR2 YNNKEL, per germline (reference sequence). Trimming removed 2 bases from V and 3 bases from J; junction bases left unmatched: 6. This CDR3 spans 17 amino acids. CDR3 sequence (DNA): TGTGCCAGCAGCCAACCCAACAGGGGGGGCTATAATTCACCCCTCCACTTT. The encoded protein is CASSQPNRGGYNSPLHF.

The rearrangement links TRBV4-2 to TRBJ2-5, with TRBD2 matching over 9 bases. Germline V gene sequence: CDR1 LGHNA, CDR2 YNFKEQ. The CDR3 totals 15 residues. The V segment lost 3 bases and the J segment 8 bases; nucleotides outside the gene matches: 10. The CDR3 loop is CASSQATSGSGTQYF. The CDR3 DNA reads as TGTGCCAGCAGCCAGGCGACTAGCGGTTCAGGAACCCAGTACTTC.

V is TRBV20-1 and J is TRBJ1-5; the match to TRBD1 covers 7 bases. Looked up from germline, CDR1 is DFQATT and CDR2 is SNEGSKA (reference sequence). The CDR3 contains 15 residues. V was clipped by 1 base and J by 3 bases; unmatched bases: 6. CDR3 loop: CSARVMGQPNQPQHF. The CDR3 DNA sequence: TGCAGTGCTAGAGTAATGGGACAGCCCAATCAGCCCCAGCATTTT.

V is TRBV7-9 and J is TRBJ1-2, with 9 bases matching TRBD1. V shed 5 bases and J 8 bases; nucleotides not matched to a gene: 15. Per the germline V gene, CDR1 is SEHNR and CDR2 is FQNEAQ (reference sequence). This CDR3 has 16 amino acids. The CDR3 loop reads CASSPHLGQGNSGYTF. DNA of the CDR3: TGTGCCAGCAGCCCGCACTTGGGACAGGGAAATAGCGGCTACACCTTC.

A few counts support this clonotype. The chain recombines TRBV3-1 with TRBJ2-4; D call uncertain. V was cut by 4 bases and J by 0 bases, with 10 bases left in between. This CDR3 has 15 amino acids. Germline CDR1 and CDR2: LGHDT and YNNKEL (reference sequence). CDR3 region: CASSPGPEAKNIQYF. CDR3 bases: TGTGCCAGCAGCCCCGGACCGGAAGCCAAAAACATTCAGTACTTC.

The V gene is TRBV24-1, the J gene TRBJ2-1, with 10 bases lining up with TRBD2. Germline CDR1 is KGHDR and CDR2 is SFDVKD. Trimming cost V 2 bases and J 4 bases; bases outside gene matches: 4. The CDR3 sequence is 16 residues long. In DNA form, the CDR3 reads TGTGCCACCAGTGATTCTAGCGGGGGAGGGTACAATGAGCAGTTCTTC. It translates to CATSDSSGGGYNEQFF.

The chain links TRBV20-1 to TRBJ2-7; D is unclear. The CDR3 totals 14 residues. The V gene's germline CDR1 is DFQATT and CDR2 SNEGSKA (reference sequence). The germline V and J ends were trimmed by 4 bases and 5 bases, with 18 bases remaining between them. This CDR3 is CSAIRPTPNNEQYF. As DNA, the CDR3 is TGCAGTGCTATCCGGCCGACTCCGAATAACGAGCAGTACTTC.

With respect to this clonotype: One end of the junction fails to match germline, which may point to a read error. CDR3 nucleotide sequence: TGTGCCAGCAGTTTATTGGACAGGGCCTACAGTGAGCAGTTCTTC. Its protein product is CASSLLDRAYSEQFF. V is TRBV27 and J is TRBJ2-1; 8 bases agree with TRBD1. The CDR3 is 15 amino acids. Germline V CDR1 and CDR2: MNHEY, SMNVEV (reference sequence).

This clonotype occurred many times. V and J are TRBV29-1 and TRBJ1-6; unclear D gene. CDR1 is SQVTM, CDR2 ANQGSEA, per germline. This CDR3 comprises 11 residues. Trimming removed 3 bases at V and 8 bases at J, with 5 bases between. CDR3 in amino acids: CSVDGDSPLHF. In DNA form, the CDR3 reads TGCAGCGTTGATGGAGATTCACCCCTCCACTTT.

The chain recombines TRBV4-2 with TRBJ2-1; D might be TRBD2 (5 bases). V lost 0 bases and J 10 bases, leaving 13 bases between the germline ends. The germline gives CDR1 LGHNA, CDR2 YNFKEQ. The CDR3 is 14 amino acids. The DNA for the CDR3 is TGTGCCAGCAGCCAAGATAGGACTCCCTGCGAGCAGTTCTTC. This translates into CASSQDRTPCEQFF.

V gene TRBV9 combines with J gene TRBJ2-5; tentatively, D is TRBD2 (5 bases). V gave up 0 bases and J gave up 11 bases, with 26 bases separating them. In germline, CDR1 is SGDLS, CDR2 YYNGEE. The CDR3 consists of 17 residues. CDR3 in DNA: TGTGCCAGCAGCGTAGCCCCCAGAGCGGAACTTTACAATGAGCAGTACTTC. Residues: CASSVAPRAELYNEQYF.

The chain couples TRBV5-1 to TRBJ2-7, with 7 bases that match TRBD1. CDR1 is SGHRS and CDR2 is YFSETQ in the germline V gene. The CDR3 totals 15 residues. With V trimmed by 0 bases and J by 4 bases, 7 bases remained unmatched. This chain's CDR3 is CASSLVEGARYEQYF. CDR3 nucleotide sequence: TGCGCCAGCAGCTTGGTAGAGGGGGCGCGGTACGAGCAGTACTTC.

The chain links TRBV10-3 to TRBJ1-1; D is uncertain. There are 13 residues in the CDR3. Germline assignment: CDR1 ENHRY and CDR2 SYGVKD. Trimming removed 6 bases from V and 1 base from J, with 9 bases in between. CDR3 bases: TGTGCCATCAGGCGGACGGAGAACACTGAAGCTTTCTTT. It yields the protein CAIRRTENTEAFF.

There are a few counts of this clonotype. The V and J genes are TRBV12-3 or TRBV12-4 and TRBJ1-1; D is uncertain. Between the trimmed V and J ends, which lost 7 bases and 8 bases, there was a span of 17 bases. The CDR3 is 13 residues long. CDR3 amino acids: CASTPGPTGEAFF. CDR3 sequence (DNA): TGTGCCAGCACCCCCGGTCCTACGGGGGAAGCTTTCTTT.

The V gene is TRBV27, the J gene TRBJ2-1, with D tentatively TRBD2 (5 bases). The CDR3 loop spans 12 amino acids. Germline loops: CDR1 MNHEY, CDR2 SMNVEV (reference sequence). Trimming took 6 bases from V and 6 from J, leaving 9 bases between them. In DNA form, the CDR3 reads TGTGCCAGCAGACAACTAGGCAATGAGCAGTTCTTC. It is translated as CASRQLGNEQFF.

This clonotype was found a few times. The V and J genes are TRBV7-8 and TRBJ2-7; D call uncertain. With 4 bases removed from V and 6 bases from J, the gap between germline ends came to 10 bases. The CDR3 is 12 amino acids. Germline V gives CDR1 SGHVS, CDR2 FQNEAQ. The CDR3 reads CASSSTLGEQYF. CDR3 nucleotide sequence: TGTGCCAGCAGCTCAACCCTGGGCGAGCAGTACTTC.

This clonotype has only a few counts. This sequence joins TRBV20-1 and TRBJ1-5; no clear D gene. The germline gives CDR1 DFQATT, CDR2 SNEGSKA (reference sequence). V was trimmed by 0 bases and J by 5 bases, leaving 17 bases between them. This CDR3 region has 16 residues. The CDR3 region has the DNA TGCAGTGCTAGAGATCAAAGACTCCTACGGGATCAGCCCCAGCATTTT. This encodes CSARDQRLLRDQPQHF.

This sequence joins TRBV29-1 and TRBJ1-1, with unresolved D. The V and J ends lost 4 bases and 1 base respectively, with 10 bases between them. From germline, CDR1 is SQVTM and CDR2 ANQGSEA. The CDR3 spans 13 residues. CDR3 region: CSVVKHPNTEAFF. The CDR3 bases are TGCAGCGTTGTAAAACACCCGAACACTGAAGCTTTCTTT.

The chain carries TRBV24-1 and TRBJ1-2; 11 bases agree with TRBD1. V gave up 4 bases and J gave up 6 bases; unmatched junction bases: 6. The CDR3 is 15 amino acids. The germline V gene encodes CDR1 KGHDR and CDR2 SFDVKD. CDR3 sequence: CATSDRWTGGDGYTF. CDR3 bases: TGTGCCACCAGTGACCGTTGGACAGGGGGCGATGGCTACACCTTC.

V usage is TRBV20-1 and J usage is TRBJ2-3; the match to TRBD1 covers 9 bases. The CDR3 covers 13 residues. With V trimmed by 5 bases and J by 3 bases, 3 bases remained unmatched. The V gene's germline CDR1 is DFQATT and CDR2 SNEGSKA (reference sequence). The CDR3 here is CSAQTGGTDTQYF. CDR3 coding DNA: TGCAGTGCTCAGACAGGGGGGACAGATACGCAGTATTTT.

The chain uses TRBV20-1 and TRBJ2-3; D is perhaps TRBD2 (6 bases). Trimming took 3 bases from V and 6 from J, leaving 19 bases between them. The CDR3 spans 15 residues. Germline-derived CDR1 and CDR2 are DFQATT and SNEGSKA (reference sequence). The chain's CDR3 is CSASGTGEGWDTQYF. The CDR3 DNA follows: TGCAGTGCTAGTGGAACGGGAGAGGGGTGGGATACGCAGTATTTT.

The chain couples TRBV7-9 to TRBJ1-1; a possible D gene is TRBD1 (5 bases). The V and J ends lost 5 bases and 4 bases respectively, with 17 bases between them. Germline V lookup: CDR1 SEHNR, CDR2 FQNEAQ (reference sequence). This CDR3 contains 15 residues. This CDR3 reads CASSPRVGRGTEAFF. CDR3 nucleotide sequence: TGTGCCAGCAGCCCAAGGGTGGGAAGGGGCACTGAAGCTTTCTTT.

This clonotype occurred a few times. This chain's CDR3 is CASSLARQGDTQYF. CDR3 nucleotides: TGTGCCAGCAGTTTAGCGCGCCAGGGGGATACGCAGTATTTT. The rearrangement uses TRBV12-3 or TRBV12-4 and TRBJ2-3, with D perhaps TRBD1 (6 bases). There are 14 residues in the CDR3. The ends were cut back, 0 bases at V and 6 bases at J, with 10 bases in the middle.

This rearrangement joins TRBV6-1 to TRBJ1-1, with 7 nucleotides matching TRBD1. This CDR3 contains 14 residues. CDR1 is MNHNS, CDR2 SASEGT, per germline. The ends lost 7 bases at V and 0 bases at J; junction bases unmatched: 5. CDR3 in DNA: TGTGCCAGCATTAGGGACAGAATGAACACTGAAGCTTTCTTT. It specifies CASIRDRMNTEAFF.

Comments on this clonotype: A read error may be the cause here, since a much bigger clone is one base away. This chain links TRBV28 with TRBJ2-3, with D possibly TRBD1 on 5 matching bases. The CDR3 loop spans 16 amino acids. V was shortened by 7 bases and J by 3 bases, with 20 bases between the two germline ends. CDR1 MDHEN and CDR2 SYDVKM come from the germline V gene. The CDR3 region is CASKVYRFRETDTQYF. The DNA of the CDR3 is TGTGCCAGCAAAGTTTACCGGTTCAGGGAAACAGATACGCAGTATTTT.

This clonotype was counted only a few times. This chain uses TRBV28 with TRBJ1-5; D remains ambiguous. This CDR3 is 15 amino acids long. From germline, CDR1 is MDHEN and CDR2 SYDVKM. V lost 6 bases to trimming and J lost 4 bases, with 16 bases between them. Here the CDR3 DNA reads TGTGCCAGCAGCCTTTTTCTGGGAGGAAATCAGCCCCAGCATTTT. Protein: CASSLFLGGNQPQHF. Full variable domain (missing parts from reference TRBV28 and TRBJ1-5): DVKVTQSSRYLVKRTGEKVFLECVQDMDHENMFWYRQDPGLGLRLIYFSYDVKMKEKGDIPEGYSVSREKKERFSLILESASTNQTSMYLCASSLFLGGNQPQHFGDGTRLSIL.